Sequencing of this TCR beta chain was carried out in a study of shared T cell receptors in the human thymus (dated by TCRdb to the early 2020s). Background on the whole study: The study investigated the way shared, self-reactive T-cell receptor alpha chains are produced in the human thymus.

Trimming takes 0 bases off V and 4 bases off J; junction bases not matched to a gene: 9. From the cysteine up to the phenylalanine, the CDR3 has a length of 17 residues. Left in the record is the CDR3 DNA by itself, 51 bases read in frame from the first base. The CDR1 and CDR2 encoded by the germline V gene (reference sequence) are SGHNT and YYREEE. The table lists this clone with a few counts. Its antigen is still unknown. No much larger clone is present one base from it, and per-base qualities are unavailable. The library was generated by the immunoSEQ multiplex PCR assay. Sourced from immuneACCESS, this table was stored by TCRdb with only in-frame sequences that have V and J called. A share of the clones is absent; for the studies checked, an unresolved V gene accounts for under half, and the remainder has no known explanation. This sample lists 700,000 or so clones; 70% to 90% were detected once. Jointly, the top ten make up roughly 0.01% of the sample.

These sequences were also reported in another study, on human thymus T cells. The second source states: The donors were immunologically healthy infants in Finland who had open corrective cardiac surgery for congenital heart defects. The thymus tissue came from surgical resects taken out during corrective cardiac surgery. Usage of V and J gene segments appeared to be biased in both the thymic and the peripheral blood repertoires. Highly overlapping thymic TCR repertoires among unrelated individuals were reported in the related research. The study used under ten infant thymus samples plus four related peripheral blood samples to characterize TCR alpha and beta repertoires. Donor ages ranging from 7 to 244 days were recorded, and roughly six male and two female infants were included in the cohort. Thymocytes were mechanically released from the tissue and were stored as pellets of roughly 9-33 million cells at -70 degrees C. Genomic DNA was extracted from frozen cell pellets with a QIAsymphony instrument. The immunoSEQ multiplex PCR assay was used to amplify the TCRB and TCRAD loci from a standardized quantity of quality-controlled genomic DNA. Amplicons spanned the V(D)J region at a length sufficient to cover the CDR3 and identify V and J genes. Through the commercial immunoSEQ service, the amplicons were sequenced on an Illumina platform. Primer bias and sequencing errors were corrected using previously described methods, and TCRAD and TCRB definitions followed the IMGT database. immunoSEQ Analyzer 3.0 and VDJTools were used for repertoire analysis, which covered basic statistics, V/J segment usage, diversity estimates, rarefaction and pairwise overlap. Diversity was estimated with Chao1, ChaoE, Efron-Thisted, Shannon and inverse Simpson indices, and also on datasets down-sampled to the smallest sample. Repertoire overlap was determined by strict matching of CDR3 nucleotide sequence, V gene and J gene, and Jaccard-based multidimensional scaling clustering was applied. On average, thymus samples yielded roughly 800,000 unique TCRB clonotypes, whereas blood samples yielded some 92,000.

The source material was thymocytes. The TCR originated in a girl in the first two years of life with a congenital heart defect. Donor details come from another sample of the same person, matched by shared clones. The chain is made from TRBV5-4 and TRBJ2-1; a stretch of 8 junction bases matches TRBD2. The CDR3 protein is CASSLEIVRGGYNEQFF. The DNA reads as follows: TGTGCCAGCAGCTTGGAGATTGTTCGGGGGGGGTACAATGAGCAGTTCTTC. Extended through the reference TRBV5-4 and TRBJ2-1 proteins, this CDR3 yields the full variable domain: ETGVTQSPTHLIKTRGQQVTLRCSSQSGHNTVSWYQQALGQGPQFIFQYYREEENGRGNFPPRFSGLQFPNYSSELNVNALELDDSALYLCASSLEIVRGGYNEQFFGPGTRLTVL.